Included here is one T cell receptor (beta chain) sequence, with context. Its antigen is still unknown. The junction had 8 bases not matched to a gene; V was cut back by 6 bases and J by 2 bases. Per germline, CDR1 SGHNT and CDR2 YYREEE (reference sequence). The length of the CDR3 is 14 residues. Sequenced material consisted of expressed TCRB transcripts (all of the isolated RNA was reverse transcribed). Profiled with immunoSEQ multiplex PCR; TCRdb holds only in-frame clones, not every one. The table has 160,000 or so clones, about 9% seen once; the top ten hold more than 0.5%. This specimen belongs to a study of beta chain features in type 1 diabetes. About the study: Across the samples, 90 million to 120 million sorted cells were examined in total.

Study results and limitations: cDNA-based sequencing might over-represent cells highly expressing TCR. A closer apparent resemblance between naive, central memory and Treg TCRB repertoires was seen in patients than in healthy donors. Shorter templates might be favored by PCR, equally in patients and controls. The study found moderately but significantly shorter TCRB CDR3s in all four CD4+ subsets of Type 1 diabetes patients.

The V gene is TRBV5-4, the J gene TRBJ2-7, with 7 bases matching TRBD1. The receptor's source is a woman under 30 with type 1 diabetes. The specimen sequenced was central memory CD4+ T cells from blood. In DNA, the CDR3 is TGTGCCAGCACCAAGGACAGGAATACCTACGAGCAGTACTTC. Translation: CASTKDRNTYEQYF.